The T cell receptor beta chain under discussion was sequenced for a study of T cell responses to AZD1222 COVID-19 vaccine. Whole-study results and caveats: Spike as a whole was targeted by vaccine-associated CD4 TCRs, dominant at 160-218 and 743-854. Of the AZD1222 recipients, only five or six were seropositive at baseline. Nearly half of unique spike-specific TCRs reportedly avoided B.1.351 and B.1.1.7 mutated regions.

Assay: immunoSEQ multiplex PCR; the TCRdb copy retains only in-frame clones and omits some. The repertoire holds around 110,000 clones, with roughly 88% as singletons. This clone was seen a single time. The antigen is not known. Sequencing used peripheral blood, obtained 28 days after the second AZD1222 dose. The clonotype was recovered from an adult who received the AZD1222 COVID-19 vaccine.

For the CDR3, the DNA is TGTGCCAGCAGCTCTCAGGAGAACACTGAAGCTTTCTTT. Translation gives CASSSQENTEAFF. The chain combines TRBV7-9 with TRBJ1-1; D call uncertain. V lost 4 bases to trimming and J lost 1 base, with 7 bases between them. This CDR3 is built from 13 residues. Germline loops: CDR1 SEHNR, CDR2 FQNEAQ (reference sequence).